Reported below is one T cell receptor beta chain. Its specificity is not known. The data belong to a study of T cell responses to AZD1222 COVID-19 vaccine. General study findings and limits: Spike-specific TCR depth and breadth grew after two AZD1222 doses.

In germline, CDR1 is MNHEY, CDR2 SVGAGI. This CDR3 contains 14 residues. The ends were cut back, 0 bases at V and 7 bases at J, with 10 bases in the middle. Produced via immunoSEQ multiplex PCR; TCRdb's table is partial and in-frame only. Here the sample spans 150,000 to 200,000 clones, roughly 92% being singletons. The V and J genes are TRBV6-5 and TRBJ2-1; possible D gene TRBD1, 6 bases. This clonotype was sampled from an adult who received the AZD1222 COVID-19 vaccine. The material was peripheral blood, obtained 28 days after the second AZD1222 dose. The chain's CDR3 is CASSYSTRGNEQFF. The CDR3, as DNA: TGTGCCAGCAGTTACTCAACTAGGGGGAATGAGCAGTTCTTC.